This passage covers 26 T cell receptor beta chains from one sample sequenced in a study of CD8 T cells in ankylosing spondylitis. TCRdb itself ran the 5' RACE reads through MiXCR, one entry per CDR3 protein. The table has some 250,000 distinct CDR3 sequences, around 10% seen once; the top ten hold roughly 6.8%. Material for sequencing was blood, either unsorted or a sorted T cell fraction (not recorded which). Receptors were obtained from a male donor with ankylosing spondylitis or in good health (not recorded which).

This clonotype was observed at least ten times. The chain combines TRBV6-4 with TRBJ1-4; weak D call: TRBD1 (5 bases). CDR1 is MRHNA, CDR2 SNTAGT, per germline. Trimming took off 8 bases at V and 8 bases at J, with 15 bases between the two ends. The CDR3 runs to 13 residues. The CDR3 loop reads CASQETRGEKLFF. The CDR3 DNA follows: TGTGCCAGCCAGGAGACGAGGGGCGAAAAACTGTTTTTT.

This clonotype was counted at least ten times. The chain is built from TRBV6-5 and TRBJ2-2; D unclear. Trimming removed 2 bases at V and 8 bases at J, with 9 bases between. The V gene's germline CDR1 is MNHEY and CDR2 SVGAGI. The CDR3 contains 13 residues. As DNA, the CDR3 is TGTGCCAGCAGTTACGGGTCAGCGGGGGAGCTGTTTTTT. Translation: CASSYGSAGELFF.

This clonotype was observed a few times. The CDR3: CASSVAGLGYGYTF. The DNA for the CDR3 is TGTGCCAGCAGTGTGGCAGGGTTGGGATATGGCTACACCTTC. The V and J genes are TRBV2 and TRBJ1-2; D is perhaps TRBD1 (5 bases). This CDR3 spans 14 amino acids. The V end was cut by 4 bases, the J end by 5 bases, with 14 bases between. Germline lookup yields CDR1 SNHLY and CDR2 FYNNEI.

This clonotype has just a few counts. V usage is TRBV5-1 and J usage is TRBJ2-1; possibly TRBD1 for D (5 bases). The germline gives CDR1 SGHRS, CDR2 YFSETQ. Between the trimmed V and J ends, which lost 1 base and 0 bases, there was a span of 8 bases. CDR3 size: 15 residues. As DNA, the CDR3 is TGCGCCAGCAGCTTGCAGGGCCGCTCCTACAATGAGCAGTTCTTC. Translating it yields CASSLQGRSYNEQFF. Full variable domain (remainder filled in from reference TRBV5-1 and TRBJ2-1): KAGVTQTPRYLIKTRGQQVTLSCSPISGHRSVSWYQQTPGQGLQFLFEYFSETQRNKGNFPGRFSGRQFSNSRSEMNVSTLELGDSALYLCASSLQGRSYNEQFFGPGTRLTVL.

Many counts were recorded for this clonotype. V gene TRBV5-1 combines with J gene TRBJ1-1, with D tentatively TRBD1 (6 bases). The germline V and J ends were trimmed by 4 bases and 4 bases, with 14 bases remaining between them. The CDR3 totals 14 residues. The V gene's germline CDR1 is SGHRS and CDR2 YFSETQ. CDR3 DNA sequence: TGCGCCAGCAGCCGGACAGTGCAGAGCACTGAAGCTTTCTTT. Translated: CASSRTVQSTEAFF.

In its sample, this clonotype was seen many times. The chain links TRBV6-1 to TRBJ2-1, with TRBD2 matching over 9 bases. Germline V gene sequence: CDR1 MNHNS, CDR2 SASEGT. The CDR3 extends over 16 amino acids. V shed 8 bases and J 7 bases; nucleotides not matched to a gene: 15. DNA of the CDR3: TGTGCCAGCTCACCCGGCGGGAGGGGCTGGACGAATGAGCAGTTCTTC. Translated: CASSPGGRGWTNEQFF.

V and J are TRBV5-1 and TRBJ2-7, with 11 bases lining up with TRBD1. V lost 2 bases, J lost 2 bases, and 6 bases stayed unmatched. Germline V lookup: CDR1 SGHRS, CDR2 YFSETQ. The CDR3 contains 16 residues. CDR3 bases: TGCGCCAGCAGCTTCTCACTGGGACAGGGGGCCTACGAGCAGTACTTC. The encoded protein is CASSFSLGQGAYEQYF. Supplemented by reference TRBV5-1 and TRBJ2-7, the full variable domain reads KAGVTQTPRYLIKTRGQQVTLSCSPISGHRSVSWYQQTPGQGLQFLFEYFSETQRNKGNFPGRFSGRQFSNSRSEMNVSTLELGDSALYLCASSFSLGQGAYEQYFGPGTRLTVT.

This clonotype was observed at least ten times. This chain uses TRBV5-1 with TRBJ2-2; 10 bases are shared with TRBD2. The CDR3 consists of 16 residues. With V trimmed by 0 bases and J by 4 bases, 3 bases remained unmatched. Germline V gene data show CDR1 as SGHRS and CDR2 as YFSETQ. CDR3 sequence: CASSLGASGSTGELFF. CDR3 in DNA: TGCGCCAGCAGCTTGGGGGCTAGCGGGAGCACCGGGGAGCTGTTTTTT.

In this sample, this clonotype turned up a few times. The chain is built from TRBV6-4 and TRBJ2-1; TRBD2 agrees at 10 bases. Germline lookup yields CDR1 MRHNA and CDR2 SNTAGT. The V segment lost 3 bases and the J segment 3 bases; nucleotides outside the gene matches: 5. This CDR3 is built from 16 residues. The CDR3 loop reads CASSESASGGYNEQFF. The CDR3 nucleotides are TGTGCCAGCAGTGAGTCGGCTAGCGGGGGCTACAATGAGCAGTTCTTC.

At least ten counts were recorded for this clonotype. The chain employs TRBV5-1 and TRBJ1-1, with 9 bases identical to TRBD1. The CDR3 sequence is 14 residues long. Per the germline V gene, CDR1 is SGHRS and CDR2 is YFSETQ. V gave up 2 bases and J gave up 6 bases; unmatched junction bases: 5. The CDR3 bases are TGCGCCAGCAGCTTAGCTCGACAGGGGGCTGAAGCTTTCTTT. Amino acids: CASSLARQGAEAFF.

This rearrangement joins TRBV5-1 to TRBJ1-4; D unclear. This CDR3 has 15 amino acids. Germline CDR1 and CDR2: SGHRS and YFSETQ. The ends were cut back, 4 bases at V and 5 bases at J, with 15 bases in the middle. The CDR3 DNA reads TGCGCCAGCAGCCCTGGACCGGGTGACAATGAAAAACTGTTTTTT. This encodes CASSPGPGDNEKLFF.

CDR3 loop: CASSQDGGGNEQFF. CDR3 nucleotide sequence: TGCGCCAGCAGCCAAGACGGAGGGGGTAATGAGCAGTTCTTC. This chain links TRBV4-1 with TRBJ2-1; D is perhaps TRBD1 or TRBD2 (6 bases each). This CDR3 contains 14 residues. V was trimmed by 0 bases and J by 7 bases, leaving 10 bases between them. CDR1 MGHRA and CDR2 YSYEKL come from the germline V gene.

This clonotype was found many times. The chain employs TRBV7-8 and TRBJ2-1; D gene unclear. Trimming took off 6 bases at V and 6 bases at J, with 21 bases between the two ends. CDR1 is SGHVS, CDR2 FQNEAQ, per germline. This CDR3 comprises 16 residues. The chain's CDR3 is CASRKSGSTPSNEQFF. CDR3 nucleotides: TGTGCCAGCAGAAAATCCGGGTCTACACCTTCCAATGAGCAGTTCTTC.

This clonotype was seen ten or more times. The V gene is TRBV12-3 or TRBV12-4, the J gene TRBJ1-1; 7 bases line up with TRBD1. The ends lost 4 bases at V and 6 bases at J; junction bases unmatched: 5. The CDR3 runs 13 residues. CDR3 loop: CASSSRQGSEAFF. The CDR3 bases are TGTGCCAGCAGTTCCCGACAGGGTTCTGAAGCTTTCTTT.

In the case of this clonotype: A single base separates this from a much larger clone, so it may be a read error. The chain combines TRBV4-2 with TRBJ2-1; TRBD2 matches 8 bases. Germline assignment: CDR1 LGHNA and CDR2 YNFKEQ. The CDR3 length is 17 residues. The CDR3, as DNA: TGTGCCAACAGCCAAGAAAGCCTTAGCGGGGAAAGGAATGAGCAGTTCTTC. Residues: CANSQESLSGERNEQFF.

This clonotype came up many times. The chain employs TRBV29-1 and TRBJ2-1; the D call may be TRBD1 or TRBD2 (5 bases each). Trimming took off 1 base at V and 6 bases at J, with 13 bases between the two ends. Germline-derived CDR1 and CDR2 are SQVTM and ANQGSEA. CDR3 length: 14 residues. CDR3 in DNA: TGCAGCGTTGAAGTCGGGGCTTGGGGCAATGAGCAGTTCTTC. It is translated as CSVEVGAWGNEQFF.

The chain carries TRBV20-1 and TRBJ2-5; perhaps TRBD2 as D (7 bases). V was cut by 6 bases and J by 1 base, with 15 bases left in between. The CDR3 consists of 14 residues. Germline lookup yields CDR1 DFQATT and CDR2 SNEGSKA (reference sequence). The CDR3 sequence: CSAPMGGPQETQYF. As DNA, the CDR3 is TGCAGTGCCCCTATGGGGGGGCCCCAAGAGACCCAGTACTTC.

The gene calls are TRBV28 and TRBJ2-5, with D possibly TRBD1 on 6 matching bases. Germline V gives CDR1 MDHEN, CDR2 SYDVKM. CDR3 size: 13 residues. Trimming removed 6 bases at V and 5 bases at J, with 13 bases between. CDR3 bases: TGTGCCAGCAGAACAGGGAGTTGGGAGACCCAGTACTTC. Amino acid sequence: CASRTGSWETQYF.

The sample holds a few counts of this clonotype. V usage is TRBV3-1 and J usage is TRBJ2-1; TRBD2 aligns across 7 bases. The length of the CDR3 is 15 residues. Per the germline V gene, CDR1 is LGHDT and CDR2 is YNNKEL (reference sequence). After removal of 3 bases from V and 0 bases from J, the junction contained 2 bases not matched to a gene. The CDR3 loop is CASSQGGISYNEQFF. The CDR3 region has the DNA TGTGCCAGCAGCCAGGGGGGGATCTCCTACAATGAGCAGTTCTTC.

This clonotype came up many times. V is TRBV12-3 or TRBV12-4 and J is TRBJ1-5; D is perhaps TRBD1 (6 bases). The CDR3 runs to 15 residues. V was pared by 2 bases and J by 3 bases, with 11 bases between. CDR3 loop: CASSLSQGINQPQHF. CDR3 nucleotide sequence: TGTGCCAGCAGTTTATCACAGGGCATCAATCAGCCCCAGCATTTT.

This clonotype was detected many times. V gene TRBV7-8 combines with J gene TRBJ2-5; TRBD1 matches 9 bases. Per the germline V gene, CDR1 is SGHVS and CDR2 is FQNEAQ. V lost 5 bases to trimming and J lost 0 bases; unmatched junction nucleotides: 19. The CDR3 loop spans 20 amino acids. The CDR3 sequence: CASSRDGTGNPKLYQETQYF. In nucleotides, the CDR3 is TGTGCCAGCAGCCGTGACGGGACAGGGAACCCAAAACTGTACCAAGAGACCCAGTACTTC.

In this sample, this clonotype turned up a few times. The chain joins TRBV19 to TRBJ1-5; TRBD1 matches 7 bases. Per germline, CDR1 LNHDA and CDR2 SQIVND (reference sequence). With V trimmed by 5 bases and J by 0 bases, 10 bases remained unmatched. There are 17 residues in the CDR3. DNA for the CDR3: TGTGCCAGTAGTTTCGGGACAGCGGTCTATAGCAATCAGCCCCAGCATTTT. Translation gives CASSFGTAVYSNQPQHF.

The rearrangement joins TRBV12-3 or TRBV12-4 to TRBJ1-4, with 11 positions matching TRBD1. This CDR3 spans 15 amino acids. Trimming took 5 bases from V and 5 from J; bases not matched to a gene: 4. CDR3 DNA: TGTGCCAGCAGTATCCGGGACAGGGGGAATGAAAAACTGTTTTTT. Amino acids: CASSIRDRGNEKLFF.

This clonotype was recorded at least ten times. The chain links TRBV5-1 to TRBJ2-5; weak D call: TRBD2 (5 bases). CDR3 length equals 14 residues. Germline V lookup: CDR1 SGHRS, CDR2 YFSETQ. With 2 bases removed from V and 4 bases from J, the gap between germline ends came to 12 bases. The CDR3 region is CASSFVSSGETQYF. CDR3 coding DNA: TGCGCCAGCAGCTTTGTTTCAAGCGGAGAGACCCAGTACTTC.

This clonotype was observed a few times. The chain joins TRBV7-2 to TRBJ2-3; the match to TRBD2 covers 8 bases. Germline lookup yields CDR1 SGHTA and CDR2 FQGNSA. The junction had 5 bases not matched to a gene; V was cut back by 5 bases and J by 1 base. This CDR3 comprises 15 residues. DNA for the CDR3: TGTGCCAGCAGCGCCCTGACTAGCGGCACAGATACGCAGTATTTT. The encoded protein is CASSALTSGTDTQYF.

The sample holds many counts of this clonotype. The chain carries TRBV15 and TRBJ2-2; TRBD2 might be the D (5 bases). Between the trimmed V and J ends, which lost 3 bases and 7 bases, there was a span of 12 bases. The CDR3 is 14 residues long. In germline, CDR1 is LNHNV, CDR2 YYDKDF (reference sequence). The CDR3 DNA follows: TGTGCCACCAGCAGTTCCCTGGGGAGCGGGGAGCTGTTTTTT. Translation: CATSSSLGSGELFF.